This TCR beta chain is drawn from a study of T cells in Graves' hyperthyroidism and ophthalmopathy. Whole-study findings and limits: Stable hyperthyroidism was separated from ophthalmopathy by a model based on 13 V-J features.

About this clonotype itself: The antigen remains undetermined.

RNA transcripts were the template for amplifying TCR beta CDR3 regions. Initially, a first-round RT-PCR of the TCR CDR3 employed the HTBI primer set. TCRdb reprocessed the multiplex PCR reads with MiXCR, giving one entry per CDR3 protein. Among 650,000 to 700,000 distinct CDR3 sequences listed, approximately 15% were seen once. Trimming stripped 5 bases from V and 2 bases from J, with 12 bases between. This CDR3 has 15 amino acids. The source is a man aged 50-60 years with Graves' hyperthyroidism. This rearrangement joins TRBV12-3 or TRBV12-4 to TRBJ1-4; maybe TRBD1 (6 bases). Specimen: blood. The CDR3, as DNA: TGTGCCAGCAGTAAATTACAGGGTACTAATGAAAAACTGTTTTTT. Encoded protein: CASSKLQGTNEKLFF.